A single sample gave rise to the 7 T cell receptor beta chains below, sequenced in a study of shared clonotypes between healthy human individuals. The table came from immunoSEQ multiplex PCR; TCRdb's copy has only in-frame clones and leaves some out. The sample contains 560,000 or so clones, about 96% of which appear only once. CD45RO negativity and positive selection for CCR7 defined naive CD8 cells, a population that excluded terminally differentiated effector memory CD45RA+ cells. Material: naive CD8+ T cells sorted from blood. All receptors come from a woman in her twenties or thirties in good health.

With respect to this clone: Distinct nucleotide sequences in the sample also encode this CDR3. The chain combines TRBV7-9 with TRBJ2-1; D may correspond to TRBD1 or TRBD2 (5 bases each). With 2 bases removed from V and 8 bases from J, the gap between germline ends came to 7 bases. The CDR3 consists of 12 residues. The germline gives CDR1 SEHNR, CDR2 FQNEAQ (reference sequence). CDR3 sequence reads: CASSLLGDEQFF. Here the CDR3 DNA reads TGTGCCAGCAGCTTACTGGGGGATGAGCAGTTCTTC. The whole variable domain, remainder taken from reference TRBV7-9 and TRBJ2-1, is DTGVSQNPRHKITKRGQNVTFRCDPISEHNRLYWYRQTLGQGPEFLTYFQNEAQLEKSRLLSDRFSAERPKGSFSTLEIQRTEQGDSAMYLCASSLLGDEQFFGPGTRLTVL.

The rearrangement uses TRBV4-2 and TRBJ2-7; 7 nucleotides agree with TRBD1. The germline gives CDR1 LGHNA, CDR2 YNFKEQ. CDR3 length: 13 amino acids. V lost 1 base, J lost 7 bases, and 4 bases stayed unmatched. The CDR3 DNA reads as TGTGCCAGCAGCCAAGTCAGGGGGAGTGAGCAGTACTTC. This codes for CASSQVRGSEQYF.

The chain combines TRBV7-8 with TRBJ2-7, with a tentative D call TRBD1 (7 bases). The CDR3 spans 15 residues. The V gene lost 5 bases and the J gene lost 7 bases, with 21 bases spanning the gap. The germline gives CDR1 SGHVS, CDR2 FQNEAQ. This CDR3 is CASSPGGFILGEQYF. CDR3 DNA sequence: TGTGCCAGCAGCCCAGGGGGGTTTATTCTTGGGGAGCAGTACTTC.

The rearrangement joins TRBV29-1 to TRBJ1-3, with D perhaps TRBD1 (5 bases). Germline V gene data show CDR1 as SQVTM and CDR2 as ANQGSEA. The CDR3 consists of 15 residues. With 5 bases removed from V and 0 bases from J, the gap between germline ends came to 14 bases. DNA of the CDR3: TGCAGCGTTTCTGGGGGACCGTACTCTGGAAACACCATATATTTT. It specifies CSVSGGPYSGNTIYF.

CDR3: CASSLYPGSESSYNEQFF. CDR3 sequence (DNA): TGTGCCAGCAGCTTATACCCCGGTAGCGAAAGCTCCTACAATGAGCAGTTCTTC. This chain connects TRBV7-8 to TRBJ2-1; possible D gene TRBD2, 5 bases. Germline assignment: CDR1 SGHVS and CDR2 FQNEAQ. V lost 2 bases and J 0 bases, leaving 17 bases between the germline ends. The CDR3 has 18 amino acids.

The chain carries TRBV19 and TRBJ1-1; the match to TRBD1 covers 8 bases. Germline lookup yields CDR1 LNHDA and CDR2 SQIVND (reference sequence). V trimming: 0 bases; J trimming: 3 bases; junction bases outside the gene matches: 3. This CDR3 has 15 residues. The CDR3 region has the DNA TGTGCCAGTAGTATAGACCCGGACAGGGACACTGAAGCTTTCTTT. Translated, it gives CASSIDPDRDTEAFF.

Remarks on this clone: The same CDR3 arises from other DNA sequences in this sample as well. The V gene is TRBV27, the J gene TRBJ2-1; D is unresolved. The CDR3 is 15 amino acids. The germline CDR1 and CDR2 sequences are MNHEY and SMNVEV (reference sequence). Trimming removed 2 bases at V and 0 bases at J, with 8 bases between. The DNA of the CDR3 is TGTGCCAGCAGTTTAAGGGCGGCCTCCTACAATGAGCAGTTCTTC. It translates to CASSLRAASYNEQFF.